The entry below gives a single T cell receptor beta chain sequence along with its context. The data stem from a study of blood T cell repertoires in COVID-19. Generated by immunoSEQ multiplex PCR, the TCRdb table keeps only in-frame clones and is missing some. The repertoire has approximately 260,000 clones, around nine tenths of them found once; the top ten carry 2% to 2.5%. The junction had 6 bases not matched to a gene; V was cut back by 4 bases and J by 5 bases. Germline assignment: CDR1 LGHNA and CDR2 YNFKEQ. The CDR3 has 15 residues. The sequenced sample consisted of peripheral blood. The rearrangement joins TRBV4-2 to TRBJ2-7; TRBD2 matches 12 bases. This receptor was identified in a middle-aged woman who had recovered from COVID-19. Here the CDR3 DNA reads TGTGCCAGCAGCCCAAGACTAGCGGGAGACGACGAGCAGTACTTC. Its protein product is CASSPRLAGDDEQYF.